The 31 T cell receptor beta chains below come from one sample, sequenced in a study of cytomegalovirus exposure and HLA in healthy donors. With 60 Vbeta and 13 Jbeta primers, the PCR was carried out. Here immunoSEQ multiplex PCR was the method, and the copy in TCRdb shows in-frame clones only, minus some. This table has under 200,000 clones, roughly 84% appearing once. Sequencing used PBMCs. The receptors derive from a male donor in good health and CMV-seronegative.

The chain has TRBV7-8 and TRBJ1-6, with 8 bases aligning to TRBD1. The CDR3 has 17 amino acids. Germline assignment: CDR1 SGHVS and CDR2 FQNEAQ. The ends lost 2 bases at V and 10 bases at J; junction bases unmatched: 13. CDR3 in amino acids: CASSLLEFRQGYSPLHF. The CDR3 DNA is TGTGCCAGCAGCTTATTAGAGTTCCGACAGGGGTACTCACCCCTCCACTTT.

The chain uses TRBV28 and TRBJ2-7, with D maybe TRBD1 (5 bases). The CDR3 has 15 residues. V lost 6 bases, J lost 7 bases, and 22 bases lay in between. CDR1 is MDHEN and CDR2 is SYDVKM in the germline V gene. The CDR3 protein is CASSPPVTGQKEQYF. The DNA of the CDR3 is TGTGCCAGCAGCCCCCCGGTAACAGGCCAAAAGGAGCAGTACTTC.

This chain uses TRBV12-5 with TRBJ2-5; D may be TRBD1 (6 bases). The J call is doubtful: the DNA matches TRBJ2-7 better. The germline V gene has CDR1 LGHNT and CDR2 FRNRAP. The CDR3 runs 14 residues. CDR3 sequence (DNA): TGTGCTAGTGGGAGGGACACTCTCTCCTACGAGCAGTACTTC. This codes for CASGRDTLSYEQYF.

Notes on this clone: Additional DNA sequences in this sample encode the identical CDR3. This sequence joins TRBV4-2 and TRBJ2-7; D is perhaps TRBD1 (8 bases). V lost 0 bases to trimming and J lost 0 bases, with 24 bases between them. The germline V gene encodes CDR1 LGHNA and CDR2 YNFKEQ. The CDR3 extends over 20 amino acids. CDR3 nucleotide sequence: TGTGCCAGCAGCCAAGAGGCCAGGGGGCGACTAGCTCCCCACTCCTACGAGCAGTACTTC. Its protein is CASSQEARGRLAPHSYEQYF.

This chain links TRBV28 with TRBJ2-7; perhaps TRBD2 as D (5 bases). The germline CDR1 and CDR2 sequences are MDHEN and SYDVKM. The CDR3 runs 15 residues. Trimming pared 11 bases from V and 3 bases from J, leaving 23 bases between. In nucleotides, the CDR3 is TGTGCCGCCCACAGCGGAGGCATCTCGGGCTACGAGCAGTACTTC. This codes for CAAHSGGISGYEQYF. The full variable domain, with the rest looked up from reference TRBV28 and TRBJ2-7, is DVKVTQSSRYLVKRTGEKVFLECVQDMDHENMFWYRQDPGLGLRLIYFSYDVKMKEKGDIPEGYSVSREKKERFSLILESASTNQTSMYLCAAHSGGISGYEQYFGPGTRLTVT.

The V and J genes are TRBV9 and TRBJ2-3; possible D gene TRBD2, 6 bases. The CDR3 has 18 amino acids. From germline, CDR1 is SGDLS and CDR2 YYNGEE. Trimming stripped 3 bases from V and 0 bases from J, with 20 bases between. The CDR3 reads CASSGGVGTQLSTDTQYF. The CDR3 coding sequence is TGTGCCAGCAGCGGTGGTGTAGGGACTCAACTAAGCACAGATACGCAGTATTTT.

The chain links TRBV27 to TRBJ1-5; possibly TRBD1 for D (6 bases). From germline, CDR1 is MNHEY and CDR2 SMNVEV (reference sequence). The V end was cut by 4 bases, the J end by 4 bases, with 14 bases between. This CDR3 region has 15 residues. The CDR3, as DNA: TGTGCCAGCAGTTCGGACAGCGCTATAAATCAGCCCCAGCATTTT. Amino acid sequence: CASSSDSAINQPQHF.

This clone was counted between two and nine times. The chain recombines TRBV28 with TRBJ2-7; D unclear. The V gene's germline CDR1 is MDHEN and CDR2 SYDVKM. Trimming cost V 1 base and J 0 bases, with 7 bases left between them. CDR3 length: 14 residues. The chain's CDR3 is CASSLLPSSYEQYF. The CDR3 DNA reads TGTGCCAGCAGTTTATTGCCTAGCTCCTACGAGCAGTACTTC.

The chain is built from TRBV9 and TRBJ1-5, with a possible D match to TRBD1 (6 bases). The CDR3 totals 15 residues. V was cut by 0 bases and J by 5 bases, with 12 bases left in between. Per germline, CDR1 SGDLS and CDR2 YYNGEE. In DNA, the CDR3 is TGTGCCAGCAGCGTAGACTACAGGGCGGATCAGCCCCAGCATTTT. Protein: CASSVDYRADQPQHF.

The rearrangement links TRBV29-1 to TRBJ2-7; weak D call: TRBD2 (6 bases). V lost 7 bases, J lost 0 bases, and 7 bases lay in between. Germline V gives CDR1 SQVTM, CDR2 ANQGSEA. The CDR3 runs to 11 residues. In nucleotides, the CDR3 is TGCAGCGGGACTATCTCCTACGAGCAGTACTTC. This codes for CSGTISYEQYF.

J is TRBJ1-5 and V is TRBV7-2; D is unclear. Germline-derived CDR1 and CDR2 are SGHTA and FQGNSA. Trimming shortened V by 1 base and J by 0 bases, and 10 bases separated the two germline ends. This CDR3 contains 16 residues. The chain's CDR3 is CASSLVGGYSNQPQHF. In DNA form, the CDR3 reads TGTGCCAGCAGCTTAGTGGGAGGATATAGCAATCAGCCCCAGCATTTT.

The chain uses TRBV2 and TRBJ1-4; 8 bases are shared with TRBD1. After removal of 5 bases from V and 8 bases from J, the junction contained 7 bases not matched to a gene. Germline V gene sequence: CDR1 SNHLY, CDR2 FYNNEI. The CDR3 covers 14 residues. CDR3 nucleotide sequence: TGTGCCAGCAGTCCCGACAGGGGTCGGGAAAAACTGTTTTTT. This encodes CASSPDRGREKLFF.

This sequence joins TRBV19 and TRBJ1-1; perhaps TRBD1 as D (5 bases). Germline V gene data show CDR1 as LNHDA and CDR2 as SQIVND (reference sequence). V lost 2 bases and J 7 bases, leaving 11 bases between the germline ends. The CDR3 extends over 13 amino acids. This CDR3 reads CASSIPGYSEAFF. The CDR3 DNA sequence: TGTGCCAGTAGTATACCAGGGTACAGTGAAGCTTTCTTT.

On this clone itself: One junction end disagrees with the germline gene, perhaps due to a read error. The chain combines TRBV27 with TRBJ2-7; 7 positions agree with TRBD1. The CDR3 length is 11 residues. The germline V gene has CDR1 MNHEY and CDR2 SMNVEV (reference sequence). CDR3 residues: CVSGQTNERYF. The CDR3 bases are TGTGTTTCGGGACAGACAAATGAGCGGTACTTC.

DNA for the CDR3: TGCGCCAGCAGCTTGGCTAAGGGGGCCCACTCCTACGAGCAGTACTTC. It yields the protein CASSLAKGAHSYEQYF. The chain has TRBV5-1 and TRBJ2-5; TRBD1 matches at 7 bases. The DNA end favors TRBJ2-7, so the J call may be wrong. This CDR3 has 16 residues. The germline V gene has CDR1 SGHRS and CDR2 YFSETQ.

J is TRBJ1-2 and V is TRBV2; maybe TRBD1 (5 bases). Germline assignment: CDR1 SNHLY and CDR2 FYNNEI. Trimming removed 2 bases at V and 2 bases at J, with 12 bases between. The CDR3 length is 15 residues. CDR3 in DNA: TGTGCCAGCAGTGAACAGGGCAGAGCCAACTATGGCTACACCTTC. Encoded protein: CASSEQGRANYGYTF.

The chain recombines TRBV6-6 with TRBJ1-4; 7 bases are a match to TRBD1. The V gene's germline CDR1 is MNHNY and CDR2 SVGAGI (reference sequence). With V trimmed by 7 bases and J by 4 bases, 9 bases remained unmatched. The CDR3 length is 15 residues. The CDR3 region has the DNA TGTGCCAGCACCAAAACCACAGGGGATAATGAAAAACTGTTTTTT. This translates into CASTKTTGDNEKLFF.

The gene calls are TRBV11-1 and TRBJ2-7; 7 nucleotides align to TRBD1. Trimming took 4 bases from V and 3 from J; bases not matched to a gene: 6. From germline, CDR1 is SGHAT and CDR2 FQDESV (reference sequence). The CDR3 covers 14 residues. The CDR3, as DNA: TGTGCCAGCAGCTCGGGACAGAGGAACTACGAGCAGTACTTC. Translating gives CASSSGQRNYEQYF.

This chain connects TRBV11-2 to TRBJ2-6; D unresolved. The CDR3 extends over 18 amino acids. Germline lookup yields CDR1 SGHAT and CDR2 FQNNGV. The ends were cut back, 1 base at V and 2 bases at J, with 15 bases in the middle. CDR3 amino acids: CASSLVAQKLPGANVLTF. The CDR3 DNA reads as TGTGCCAGCAGCTTAGTTGCACAGAAGCTCCCTGGGGCCAACGTCCTGACTTTC.

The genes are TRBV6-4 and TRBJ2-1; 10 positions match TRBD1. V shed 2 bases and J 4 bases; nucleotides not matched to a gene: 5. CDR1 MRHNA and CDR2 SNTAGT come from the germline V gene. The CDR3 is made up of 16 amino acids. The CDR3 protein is CASSDADRGRYNEQFF. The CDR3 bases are TGTGCCAGCAGTGACGCCGACAGGGGGCGTTACAATGAGCAGTTCTTC.

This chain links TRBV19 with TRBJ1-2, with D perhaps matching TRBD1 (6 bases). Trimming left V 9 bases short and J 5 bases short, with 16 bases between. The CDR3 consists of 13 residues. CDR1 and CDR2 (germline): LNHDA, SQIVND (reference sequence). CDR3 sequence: CARVVEGVYGYTF. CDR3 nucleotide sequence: TGTGCCAGAGTGGTTGAGGGGGTTTATGGCTACACCTTC.

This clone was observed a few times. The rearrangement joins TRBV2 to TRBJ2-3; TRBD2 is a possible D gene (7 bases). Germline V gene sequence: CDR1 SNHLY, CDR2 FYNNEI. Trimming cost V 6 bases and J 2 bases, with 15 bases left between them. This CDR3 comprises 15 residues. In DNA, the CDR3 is TGTGCCAGCAGGGCTTGGGGGGGGCCCACAGATACGCAGTATTTT. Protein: CASRAWGGPTDTQYF.

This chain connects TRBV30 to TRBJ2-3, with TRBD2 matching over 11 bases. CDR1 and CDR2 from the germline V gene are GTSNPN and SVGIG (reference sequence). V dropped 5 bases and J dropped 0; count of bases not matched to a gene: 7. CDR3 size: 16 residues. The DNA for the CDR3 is TGTGCCTGGGGCAATAGCGGGAGGGCCAGCACAGATACGCAGTATTTT. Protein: CAWGNSGRASTDTQYF.

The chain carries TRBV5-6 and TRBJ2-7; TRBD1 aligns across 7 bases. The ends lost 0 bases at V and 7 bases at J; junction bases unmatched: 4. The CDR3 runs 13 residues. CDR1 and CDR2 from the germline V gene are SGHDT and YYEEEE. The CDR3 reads CASSLGQGREQYF. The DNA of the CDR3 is TGTGCCAGCAGCTTGGGACAGGGAAGAGAGCAGTACTTC.

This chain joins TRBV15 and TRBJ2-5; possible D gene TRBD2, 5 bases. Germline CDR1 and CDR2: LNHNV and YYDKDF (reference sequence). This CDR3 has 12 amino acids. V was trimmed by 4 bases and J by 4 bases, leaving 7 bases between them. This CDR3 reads CATSIAGETQYF. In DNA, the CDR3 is TGTGCCACCAGCATTGCGGGAGAGACCCAGTACTTC. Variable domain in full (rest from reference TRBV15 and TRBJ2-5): DAMVIQNPRYQVTQFGKPVTLSCSQTLNHNVMYWYQQKSSQAPKLLFHYYDKDFNNEADTPDNFQSRRPNTSFCFLDIRSPGLGDTAMYLCATSIAGETQYFGPGTRLLVL.

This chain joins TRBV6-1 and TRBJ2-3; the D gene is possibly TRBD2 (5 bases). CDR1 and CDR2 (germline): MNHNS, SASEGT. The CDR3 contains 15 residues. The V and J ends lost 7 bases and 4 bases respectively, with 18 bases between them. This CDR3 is CASIEAAASPDTQYF. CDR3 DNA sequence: TGTGCCAGCATCGAGGCGGCGGCTAGCCCAGATACGCAGTATTTT.

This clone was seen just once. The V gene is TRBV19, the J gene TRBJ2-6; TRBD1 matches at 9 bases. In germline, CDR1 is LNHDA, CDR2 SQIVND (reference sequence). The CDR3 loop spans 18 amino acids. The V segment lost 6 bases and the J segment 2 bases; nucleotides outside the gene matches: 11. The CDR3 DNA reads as TGTGCCAGTAGCCGGGGACAGGGATTGTCCACTGGGGCCAACGTCCTGACTTTC. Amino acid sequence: CASSRGQGLSTGANVLTF.

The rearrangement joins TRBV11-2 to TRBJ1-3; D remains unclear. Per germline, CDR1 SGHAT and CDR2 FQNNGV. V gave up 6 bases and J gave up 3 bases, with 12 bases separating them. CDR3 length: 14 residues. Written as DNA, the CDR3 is TGTGCCAGCAGATCTGACATGGATGGAAACACCATATATTTT. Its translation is CASRSDMDGNTIYF.

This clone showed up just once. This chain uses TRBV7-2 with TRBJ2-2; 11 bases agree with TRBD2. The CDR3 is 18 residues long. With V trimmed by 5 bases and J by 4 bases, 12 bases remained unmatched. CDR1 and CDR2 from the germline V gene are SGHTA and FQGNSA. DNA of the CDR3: TGTGCCAGCAGCCCAAGGTGGCTAGCGGGAGGCGGCACCGGGGAGCTGTTTTTT. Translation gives CASSPRWLAGGGTGELFF.

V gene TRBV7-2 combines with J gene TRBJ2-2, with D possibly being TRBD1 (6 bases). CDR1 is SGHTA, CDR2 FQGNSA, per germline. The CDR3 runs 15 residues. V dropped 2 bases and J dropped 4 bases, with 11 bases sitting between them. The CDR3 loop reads CASSLPDRTTGELFF. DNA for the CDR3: TGTGCCAGCAGCTTACCGGACAGAACCACCGGGGAGCTGTTTTTT.

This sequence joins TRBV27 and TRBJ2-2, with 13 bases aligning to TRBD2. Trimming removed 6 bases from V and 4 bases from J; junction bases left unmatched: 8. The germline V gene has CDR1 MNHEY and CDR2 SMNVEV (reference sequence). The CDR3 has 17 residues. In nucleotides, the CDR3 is TGTGCCAGCAGCTTCTTATGGACTAGCGGGAGCACCGGGGAGCTGTTTTTT. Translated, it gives CASSFLWTSGSTGELFF.